A single TCR beta chain is shown here with its context. Its antigen is still unknown. Base qualities are missing; no much larger clone stands one base away. The immunoSEQ Assay, a bias-controlled multiplex PCR, was used to amplify TCRbeta CDR3 regions from genomic DNA. The original pipeline was this. The number of nucleated cells in each sample was estimated from the amplification of reference gene primers within the assay. To quantify the absolute abundance of each unique TCRbeta CDR3 rearrangement, sequence reads were collapsed and filtered. For each sample, productive Simpson clonality was calculated as the square root of Simpson's diversity index over productive rearrangements. TCRdb obtained this table from immuneACCESS and retained in-frame rearrangements with V and J assigned. These tables miss some clones; where compared with another copy, unresolved V genes account for less than half of the shortfall, and the remainder is unexplained. V, J and clone size were drawn from that table, and D and trimming were deduced from the DNA. This sample comprises 170,000 or so clones, nearly 90% of them detected only once. The biggest ten clones account for roughly 2% of the sample.

Sequences SGHNT (CDR1) and YYREEE (CDR2) are obtained from the germline V gene (reference sequence). V trim: 7 bases; J trim: 7 bases; unmatched bases: 19. The CDR3 runs 17 residues from the cysteine to the phenylalanine. The kept DNA is CDR3 alone, 51 bases in frame from the first base. This sample is drawn from a study of blood T cell repertoires in COVID-19 (dated by TCRdb to the early 2020s). The study in broad terms: Samples from collaborators originated in the United States, Italy and Spain and spanned both the acute and convalescent phases of COVID-19. The prospective study material was composed of cDNA or gDNA derived from T cells, B-cell-depleted T cells, or PBMCs. The dataset comprised deeply sampled blood TCRbeta repertoires from subjects exposed to, actively infected with, or recovered from COVID-19. The repertoires were released in a freely available public database intended as a resource for research on the immune response to SARS-CoV-2. The samples were drawn from the first 160 participants of the ongoing ImmuneRACE study and from 950 to 1,500 subjects provided by 6 global collaborators. A de-identified subject ID, COVID-19 status, age in years and sex were almost always included in the sample metadata. HLA class I and class II types, where available, came from metadata supplied by the sample provider rather than from assay-based typing.

The study at large found these results: The quantity of clinical and demographic metadata differed by source and by participant and was supplied without curation.

Another Seattle source contributed samples from volunteer blood donors who had recovered from COVID-19. Each collaborating institution followed its own protocols to collect whole blood in K2EDTA tubes. For TCRbeta analysis, collaborator samples were shipped as frozen whole blood, as isolated PBMCs, or as DNA extracted from either sample type. This chain joins TRBV5-4 to TRBJ2-4, and TRBD2 aligns with 8 junction nucleotides. This TCR derives from a man younger than 35 who had recovered from COVID-19. The specimen was peripheral blood. The DNA reads TGTGCCAGCTCATTAGCCCCAGCGGGAGAGGGCTGGAACATTCAGTACTTC. This is translated as CASSLAPAGEGWNIQYF.